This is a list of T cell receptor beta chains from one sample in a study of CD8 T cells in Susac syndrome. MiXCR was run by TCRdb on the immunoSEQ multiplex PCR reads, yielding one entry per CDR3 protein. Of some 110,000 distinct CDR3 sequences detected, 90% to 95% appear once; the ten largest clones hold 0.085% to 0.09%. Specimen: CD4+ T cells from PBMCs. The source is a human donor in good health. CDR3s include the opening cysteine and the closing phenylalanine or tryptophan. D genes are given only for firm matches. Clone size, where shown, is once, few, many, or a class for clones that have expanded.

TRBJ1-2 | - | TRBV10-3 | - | CAISESDSNYGYTF | TGTGCCATCAGTGAGTCAGACAGCAACTATGGCTACACCTTC
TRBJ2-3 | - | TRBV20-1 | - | CSAADSTDTQYF | TGCAGTGCTGCGGACTCCACAGATACGCAGTATTTT
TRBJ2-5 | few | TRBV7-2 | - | CASSLVRETQYF | TGTGCCAGCAGCTTAGTACGAGAGACCCAGTACTTC
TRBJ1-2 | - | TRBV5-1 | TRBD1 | CASSFPDRGYGYTF | TGCGCCAGCAGCTTCCCGGACAGGGGGTATGGCTACACCTTC
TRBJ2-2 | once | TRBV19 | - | CASSMEGSGELFF | TGTGCCAGTAGTATGGAGGGTTCCGGGGAGCTGTTTTTT
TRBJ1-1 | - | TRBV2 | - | CASSKEAGETEAFF | TGTGCCAGCAGCAAAGAGGCGGGAGAGACTGAAGCTTTCTTT
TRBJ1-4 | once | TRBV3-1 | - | CASSRGNINEKLFF | TGTGCCAGCAGCCGAGGGAATATTAATGAAAAACTGTTTTTT
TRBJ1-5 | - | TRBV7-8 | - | CASSLEWSAGGGQPQHF | TGTGCCAGCAGCTTAGAGTGGTCGGCAGGTGGTGGTCAGCCCCAGCATTTT
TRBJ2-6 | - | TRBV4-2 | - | CASSQDLLVRGPFSGANVLIF | TGTGCCAGCAGCCAAGATCTATTAGTTCGGGGACCGTTCTCTGGGGCCAACGTCCTGATTTTC
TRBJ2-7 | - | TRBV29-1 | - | CSVAAEINIYEQYF | TGCAGCGTTGCGGCGGAAATCAATATCTACGAGCAGTACTTC
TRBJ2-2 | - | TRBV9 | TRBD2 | CASPTSSGSAGELFF | TGTGCCAGCCCCACCTCCAGCGGGAGTGCCGGGGAGCTGTTTTTT
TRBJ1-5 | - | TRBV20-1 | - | CSAILGQGPQHF | TGCAGTGCTATATTGGGGCAGGGGCCCCAGCATTTT
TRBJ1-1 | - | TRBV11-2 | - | CASSLAGDEAFF | TGTGCCAGCAGCTTAGCAGGGGATGAAGCTTTCTTT
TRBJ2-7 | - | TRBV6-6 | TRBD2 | CASSTTSGRGVEQYF | TGTGCCAGCAGCACGACTAGCGGGAGAGGGGTCGAGCAGTACTTC
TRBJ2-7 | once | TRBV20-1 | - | CSADTSHSYEQYF | TGCAGTGCTGATACTAGCCATTCCTACGAGCAGTACTTC
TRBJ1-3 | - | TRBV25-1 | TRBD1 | CASRRDSLSGNTIYF | TGTGCCAGCAGGCGGGACAGCCTCTCTGGAAACACCATATATTTT
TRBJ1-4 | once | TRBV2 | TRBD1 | CASSEGQGNEKLFF | TGTGCCAGCAGCGAGGGACAGGGGAACGAAAAACTGTTTTTT
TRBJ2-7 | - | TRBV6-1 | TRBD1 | CASSRVGTGGVTRQYF | TGTGCCAGCAGCCGCGTCGGGACAGGGGGGGTTACGAGGCAGTACTTC
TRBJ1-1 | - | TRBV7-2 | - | CASSFAGLRNTEAFF | TGTGCCAGCAGCTTCGCGGGCTTGAGGAACACTGAAGCTTTCTTT
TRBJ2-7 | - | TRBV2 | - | CASSGTRGTSIYEQYF | TGTGCCAGCAGTGGAACCCGCGGAACTAGCATTTACGAGCAGTACTTC
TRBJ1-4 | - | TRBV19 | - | CASSIRTVNEKLFF | TGTGCCAGTAGTATAAGGACGGTTAATGAAAAACTGTTTTTT
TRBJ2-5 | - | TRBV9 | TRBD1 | CASSVGTLGQGYQETQYF | TGTGCCAGCAGCGTAGGGACCCTGGGACAGGGGTATCAAGAGACCCAGTACTTC
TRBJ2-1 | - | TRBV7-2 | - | CASSLDLPNNEQFF | TGTGCCAGCAGCTTAGACCTACCCAACAATGAGCAGTTCTTC
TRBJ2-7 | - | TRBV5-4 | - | CASRYREAYEQYF | TGTGCCAGCAGGTACAGGGAGGCCTACGAGCAGTACTTC
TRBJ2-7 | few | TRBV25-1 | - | CASSAPGLSSEQYF | TGTGCCAGCAGTGCGCCGGGACTTTCCTCCGAGCAGTACTTC
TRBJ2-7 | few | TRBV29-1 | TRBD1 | CSVVGQFYSEQYF | TGCAGCGTCGTGGGACAGTTTTACTCCGAGCAGTACTTC
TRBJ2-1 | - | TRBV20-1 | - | CSAQEGGDEQFF | TGCAGTGCCCAGGAAGGTGGGGATGAGCAGTTCTTC
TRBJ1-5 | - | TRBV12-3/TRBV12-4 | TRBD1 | CASSGDRTQPQHF | TGTGCCAGCAGTGGGGACAGGACCCAGCCCCAGCATTTT
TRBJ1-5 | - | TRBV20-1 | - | CSASLSGDQPQHF | TGCAGTGCTAGCCTAAGCGGCGATCAGCCCCAGCATTTT
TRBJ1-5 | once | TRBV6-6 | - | CASSYWDGNQPQHF | TGTGCCAGCAGTTATTGGGATGGGAATCAGCCCCAGCATTTT
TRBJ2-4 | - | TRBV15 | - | CATSTRPTKNIQYF | TGTGCCACCAGCACCCGGCCGACCAAAAACATTCAGTACTTC
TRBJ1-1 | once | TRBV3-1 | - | CASSLPTGNSVKAFF | TGTGCCAGCAGCCTCCCGACAGGAAACTCGGTAAAAGCTTTCTTT
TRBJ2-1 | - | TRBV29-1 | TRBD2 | CSVEGTSGRNNEQFF | TGCAGCGTTGAAGGGACTAGCGGGAGGAACAATGAGCAGTTCTTC
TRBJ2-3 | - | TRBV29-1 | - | CSVEVPGIDTQYF | TGCAGCGTTGAAGTTCCAGGGATTGATACGCAGTATTTT
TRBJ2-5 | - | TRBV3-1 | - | CASSQGTLGETQYF | TGTGCCAGCAGCCAAGGGACGCTCGGCGAGACCCAGTACTTC
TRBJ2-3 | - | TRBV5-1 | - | CASTSLSTDTQYF | TGCGCCAGCACATCACTTAGCACAGATACGCAGTATTTT
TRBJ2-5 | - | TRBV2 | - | CASSREVGPLETQYF | TGTGCCAGCAGTCGAGAGGTGGGGCCTCTGGAGACCCAGTACTTC
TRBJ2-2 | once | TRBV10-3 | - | CAISESRANTGELFF | TGTGCCATCAGTGAGTCGAGGGCGAACACCGGGGAGCTGTTTTTT
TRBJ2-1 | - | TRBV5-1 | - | CASSPLRGPRGEQFF | TGCGCCAGCAGCCCCCTCCGAGGGCCAAGGGGTGAGCAGTTCTTC
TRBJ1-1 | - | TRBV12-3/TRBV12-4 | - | CASSLTRDTEAFF | TGTGCCAGCAGTCTGACAAGGGACACTGAAGCTTTCTTT
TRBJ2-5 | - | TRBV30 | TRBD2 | CAWGTSSRETQYF | TGTGCCTGGGGGACTAGCTCTCGGGAGACCCAGTACTTC
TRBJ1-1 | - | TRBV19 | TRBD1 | CASSIDPGQGGNTEAFF | TGTGCCAGTAGTATAGATCCCGGACAGGGTGGTAACACTGAAGCTTTCTTT
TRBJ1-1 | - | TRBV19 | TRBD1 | CASGDRRDTEAFF | TGTGCCAGTGGGGACAGGAGGGACACTGAAGCTTTCTTT
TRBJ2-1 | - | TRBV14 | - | CASSPSYDYNEQFF | TGTGCCAGCAGCCCGTCCTACGACTACAATGAGCAGTTCTTC
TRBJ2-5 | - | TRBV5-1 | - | CASSSQASQETQYF | TGCGCCAGCAGCTCCCAAGCCTCCCAAGAGACCCAGTACTTC
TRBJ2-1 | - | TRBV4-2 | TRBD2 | CASSLSGGVYEQFF | TGTGCCAGCAGCCTATCGGGGGGGGTCTATGAGCAGTTCTTC
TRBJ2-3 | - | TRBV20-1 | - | CSGERGTDTQYF | TGCAGTGGAGAGCGGGGCACAGATACGCAGTATTTT
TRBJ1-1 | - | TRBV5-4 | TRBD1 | CASSYDRVNTEAFF | TGTGCCAGCAGCTATGACAGGGTGAACACTGAAGCTTTCTTT
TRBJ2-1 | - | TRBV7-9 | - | CASSSSVGGRGEGHNEQFF | TGTGCCAGCAGCTCCTCCGTTGGCGGTCGAGGAGAGGGGCACAATGAGCAGTTCTTC
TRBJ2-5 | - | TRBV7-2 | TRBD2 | CASSLLGTSGFQETQYF | TGTGCCAGCAGCTTACTGGGGACTAGCGGATTCCAAGAGACCCAGTACTTC
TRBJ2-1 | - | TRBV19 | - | CASSALDWSSYNEQFF | TGTGCCAGTAGTGCCCTGGACTGGAGCTCCTACAATGAGCAGTTCTTC
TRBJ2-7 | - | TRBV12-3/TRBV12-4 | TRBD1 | CASSGTAYEQYF | TGTGCCAGCAGTGGGACAGCCTACGAGCAGTACTTC
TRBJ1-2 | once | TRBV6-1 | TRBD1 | CASRGTGGHGYTF | TGTGCCAGTAGAGGGACAGGGGGCCATGGCTACACCTTC
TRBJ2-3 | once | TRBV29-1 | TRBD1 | CSVEGQGTDTQYF | TGCAGCGTTGAGGGACAGGGGACAGATACGCAGTATTTT
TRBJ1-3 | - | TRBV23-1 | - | CASSQGGNRLSGNTIYF | TGCGCCAGCAGTCAAGGGGGGAATCGACTCTCTGGAAACACCATATATTTT